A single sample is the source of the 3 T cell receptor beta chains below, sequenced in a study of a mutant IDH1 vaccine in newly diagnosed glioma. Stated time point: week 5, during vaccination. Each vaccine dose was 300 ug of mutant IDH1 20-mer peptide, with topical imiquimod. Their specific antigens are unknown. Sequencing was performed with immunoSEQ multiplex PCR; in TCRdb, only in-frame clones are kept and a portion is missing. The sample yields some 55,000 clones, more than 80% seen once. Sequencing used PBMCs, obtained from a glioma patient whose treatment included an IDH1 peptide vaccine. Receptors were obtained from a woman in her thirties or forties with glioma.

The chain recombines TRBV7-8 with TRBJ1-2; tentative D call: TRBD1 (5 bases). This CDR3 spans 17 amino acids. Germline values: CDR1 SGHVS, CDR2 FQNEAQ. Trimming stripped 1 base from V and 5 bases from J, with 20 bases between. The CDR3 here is CASSLEGFGGSWYGYTF. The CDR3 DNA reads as TGTGCCAGCAGCTTAGAGGGATTCGGGGGTTCCTGGTATGGCTACACCTTC.

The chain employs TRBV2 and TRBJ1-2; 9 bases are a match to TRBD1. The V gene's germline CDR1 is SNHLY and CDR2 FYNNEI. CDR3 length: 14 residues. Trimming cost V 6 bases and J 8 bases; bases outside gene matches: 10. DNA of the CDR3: TGTGCCAGCAGCCGGGACAGGGTTGAGGGGGGCTACACCTTC. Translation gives CASSRDRVEGGYTF.

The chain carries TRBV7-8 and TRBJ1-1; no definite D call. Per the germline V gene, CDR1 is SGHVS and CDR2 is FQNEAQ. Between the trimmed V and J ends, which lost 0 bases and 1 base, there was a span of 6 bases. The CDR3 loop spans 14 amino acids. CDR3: CASSLAMGNTEAFF. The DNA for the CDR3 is TGTGCCAGCAGCTTAGCGATGGGGAACACTGAAGCTTTCTTT. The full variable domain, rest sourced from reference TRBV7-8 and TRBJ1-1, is GAGVSQSPRYKVAKRGQDVALRCDPISGHVSLFWYQQALGQGPEFLTYFQNEAQLDKSGLPSDRFFAERPEGSVSTLKIQRTQQEDSAVYLCASSLAMGNTEAFFGQGTRLTVV.